This T cell receptor beta chain was documented in a study of blood T cells in healthy people across ages (dated by TCRdb to the mid-2010s). In the study overall: In model experiments, template switching captured about one uniquely barcoded TCR beta cDNA molecule for every two T cells. To avoid experimental bias, donors of different ages were spread randomly across the sequencing lanes. The study measured age-related changes in TCR beta repertoire diversity using deep sequencing normalized with unique cDNA molecular identifiers. Donors were grouped into four age groups: young (average roughly 17 years), middle-aged (under 40), aged (approximately 58) and long-lived (around 82). Two additional independent replicas of 1 million unique cDNA reads from the same blood draw were analyzed for two donors (one aged 18 to 30 and one aged 80 or older).

Systemically healthy Caucasian individuals from Russia, around 39 in total and aged roughly 6 to 100 years, were included as donors. Ten milliliters of peripheral blood were drawn from each donor into EDTA-treated Vacutainer tubes. Ficoll-Paque density-gradient centrifugation was used to isolate PBMCs, with at least 7 million per sample. Total RNA, at least 6 micrograms per sample, was extracted from PBMCs with Trizol reagent. For every donor, flow cytometry on a PBMC aliquot measured the percentage of naive CD45RAhigh/CD27high T cells. Germline trimming amounts to 0 bases on V and 3 bases on J, with 4 as the count of junction bases outside the gene matches. The germline V gene specifies SGHRS as CDR1 and YFSETQ as CDR2. There are 15 amino acids in the CDR3, from cysteine to phenylalanine inclusive. Only the CDR3 portion is preserved as DNA: 45 bases, with reading frame beginning at the first base.

Library construction relied on 5' RACE. The instrument was an Illumina HiSeq 2500. A second PCR of 7 to 11 cycles was run with a J-beta primer mix and a sample-barcoded 5' primer. Each TCR beta cDNA molecule received a unique molecular identifier from a template-switch 5' adaptor carrying 12 random nucleotides. Each sample yielded at least 2.5 million CDR3-containing paired-end reads. First-strand cDNA synthesis was performed from all RNA using the Mint cDNA synthesis kit, with priming by a TRBC-specific oligonucleotide. Following uracil-DNA glycosylase treatment, all cDNA underwent a first 18-cycle PCR with the universal primers M1SS and BC2_uni_R. The study's own analysis went as follows. Normalization of each sample was performed by random selection of 1 million high-quality reads, each carrying a distinct molecular identifier. Instead of being binned into consensus sequences, reads that shared molecular identifiers were thrown out. MiTCR, set to a Q25 quality threshold and the strictest error-elimination algorithm, was used for CDR3 identification, clonotype clustering and error correction. A nonparametric unseen species model with Euler transformation was used to estimate lower-bound total TCR beta diversity. TCRdb trimmed public reads at Q25 via fastp, called clones via MiXCR and kept in-frame beta chains. Merged by CDR3 protein, the rows form single entries marked with the most common genes and DNA. TCRdb, not the authors, supplied the V and J calls. This sample holds over 1,200,000 distinct CDR3 sequences; approximately 60% were observed only once. The ten biggest clones cover 5.5% to 8% of the sample.

As to this clonotype: It has no known antigen specificity. Qualities for individual bases were not recorded, and no much larger clone is one base off.

General findings and caveats noted by the study authors: Conclusive comparison of naive and antigen-experienced compartments was prevented by the profiling of bulk unsorted PBMCs. Estimates of total diversity based on one million sequenced T cells were considered lower bounds and underestimates. Compared with the aged group, the long-lived group had more naive CD4+ T cells, fewer expanded clones and increased TCR diversity, suggesting age selection. There was a strong correlation between observed TCR beta diversity and the percentage of naive T cells measured by flow cytometry. Observed TCR beta diversity per million T cells fell roughly linearly with age, and a significant reduction was already apparent by age around 40. The CMV infection status of donors was not known, potentially confounding age-related changes in expanded clonotypes.

This receptor was identified in a man aged 18 to 30 in good health. The V and J genes are TRBV5-1 and TRBJ1-1, with TRBD1 matching 8 junction bases. The sequenced sample consisted of blood. The nucleotide sequence is TGCGCCAGCAGCTTGGGTCCAGGGGGCGACACTGAAGCTTTCTTT. It translates as CASSLGPGGDTEAFF.